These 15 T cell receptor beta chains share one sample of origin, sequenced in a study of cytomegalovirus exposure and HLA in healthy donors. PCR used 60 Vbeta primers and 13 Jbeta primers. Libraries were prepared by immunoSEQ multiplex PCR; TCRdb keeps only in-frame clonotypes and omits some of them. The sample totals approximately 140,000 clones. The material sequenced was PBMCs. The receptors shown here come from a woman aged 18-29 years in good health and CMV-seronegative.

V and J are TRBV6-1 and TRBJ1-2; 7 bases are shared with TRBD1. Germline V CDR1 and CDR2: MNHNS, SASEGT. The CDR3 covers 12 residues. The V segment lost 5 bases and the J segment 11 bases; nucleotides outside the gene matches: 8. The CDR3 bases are TGTGCCAGCAGTATAGCAGGGGGGCAATACACCTTC. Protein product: CASSIAGGQYTF.

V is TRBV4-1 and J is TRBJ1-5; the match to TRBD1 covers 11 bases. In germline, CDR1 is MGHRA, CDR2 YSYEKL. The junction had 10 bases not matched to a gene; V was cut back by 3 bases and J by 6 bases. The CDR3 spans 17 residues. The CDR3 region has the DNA TGCGCCAGCAGCCAGGGGGCGGACAGGGGGCGATTTCAGCCCCAGCATTTT. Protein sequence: CASSQGADRGRFQPQHF.

The CDR3 DNA reads TGTGCCAGCAGTGAGGGCCAAGCTTATTACAATGAGCAGTTCTTC. It codes for CASSEGQAYYNEQFF. The chain links TRBV2 to TRBJ2-1; D gene unclear. The CDR3 loop spans 15 amino acids. V was shortened by 3 bases and J by 4 bases, with 13 bases between the two germline ends. The germline gives CDR1 SNHLY, CDR2 FYNNEI.

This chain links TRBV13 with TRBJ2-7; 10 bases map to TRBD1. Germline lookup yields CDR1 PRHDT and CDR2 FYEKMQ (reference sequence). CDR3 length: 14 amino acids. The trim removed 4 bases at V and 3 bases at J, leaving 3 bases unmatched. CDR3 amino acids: CASSWTGGDYEQYF. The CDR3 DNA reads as TGTGCCAGCAGCTGGACAGGGGGAGACTACGAGCAGTACTTC.

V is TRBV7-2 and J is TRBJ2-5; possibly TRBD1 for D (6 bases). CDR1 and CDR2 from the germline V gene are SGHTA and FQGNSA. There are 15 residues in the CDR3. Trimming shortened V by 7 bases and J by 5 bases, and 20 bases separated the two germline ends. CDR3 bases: TGTGCCAGCACCCGGGCCAGGGGAAAGGGTGAGACCCAGTACTTC. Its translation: CASTRARGKGETQYF.

For the CDR3, the DNA is TGCGCCAGCAGCCTCCAAGGGGGTCAGGGGGCCCGCTCTGGTGGCTACACCTTC. Its translation is CASSLQGGQGARSGGYTF. The chain joins TRBV4-1 to TRBJ1-2, with 8 bases that match TRBD1. CDR3 length: 18 amino acids. Germline assignment: CDR1 MGHRA and CDR2 YSYEKL. V lost 4 bases to trimming and J lost 7 bases; unmatched junction nucleotides: 20.

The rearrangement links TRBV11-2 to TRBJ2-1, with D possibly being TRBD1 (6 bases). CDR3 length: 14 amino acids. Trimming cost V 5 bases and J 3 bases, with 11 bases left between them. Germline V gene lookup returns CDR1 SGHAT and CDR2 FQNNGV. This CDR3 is CASSPTGLYNEQFF. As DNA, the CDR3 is TGTGCCAGCAGCCCAACAGGGCTCTACAATGAGCAGTTCTTC. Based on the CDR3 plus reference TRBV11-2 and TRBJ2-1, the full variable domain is EAGVAQSPRYKIIEKRQSVAFWCNPISGHATLYWYQQILGQGPKLLIQFQNNGVVDDSQLPKDRFSAERLKGVDSTLKIQPAKLEDSAVYLCASSPTGLYNEQFFGPGTRLTVL.

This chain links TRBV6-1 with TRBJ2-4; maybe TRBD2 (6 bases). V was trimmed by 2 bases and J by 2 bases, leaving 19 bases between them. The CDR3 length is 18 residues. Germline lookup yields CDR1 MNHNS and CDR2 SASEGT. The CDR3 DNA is TGTGCCAGCAGTGAAATATCTCGAGCGGGTCCTTCCAAAAACATTCAGTACTTC. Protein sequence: CASSEISRAGPSKNIQYF.

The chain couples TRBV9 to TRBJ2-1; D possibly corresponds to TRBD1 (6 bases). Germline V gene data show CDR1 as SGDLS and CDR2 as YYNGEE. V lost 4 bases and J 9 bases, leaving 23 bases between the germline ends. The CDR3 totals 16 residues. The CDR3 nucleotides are TGTGCCAGCAGCCCCCGACAGGCCCCACACCGGGGTGAGCAGTTCTTC. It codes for CASSPRQAPHRGEQFF.

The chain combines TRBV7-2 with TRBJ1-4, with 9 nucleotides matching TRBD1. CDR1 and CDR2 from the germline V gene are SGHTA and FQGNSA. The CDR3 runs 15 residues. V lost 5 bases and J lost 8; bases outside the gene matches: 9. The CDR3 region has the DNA TGTGCCAGCAGCCCGGGACAGGGAGGGAGCGAAAAACTGTTTTTT. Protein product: CASSPGQGGSEKLFF.

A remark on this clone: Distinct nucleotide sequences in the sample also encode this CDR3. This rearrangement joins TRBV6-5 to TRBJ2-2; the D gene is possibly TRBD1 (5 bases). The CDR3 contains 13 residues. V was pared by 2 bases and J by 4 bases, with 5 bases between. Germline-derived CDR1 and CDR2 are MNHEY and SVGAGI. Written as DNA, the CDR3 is TGTGCCAGCAGTTACAGGGGCACCGGGGAGCTGTTTTTT. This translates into CASSYRGTGELFF.

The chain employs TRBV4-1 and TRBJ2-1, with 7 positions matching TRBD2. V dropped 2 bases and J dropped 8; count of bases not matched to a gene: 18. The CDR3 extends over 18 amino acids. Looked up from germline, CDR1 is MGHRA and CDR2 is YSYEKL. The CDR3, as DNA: TGCGCCAGCAGCCAATTAGGGGCCGTGGCGGGAGAGGATTATGAGCAGTTCTTC. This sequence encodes CASSQLGAVAGEDYEQFF.

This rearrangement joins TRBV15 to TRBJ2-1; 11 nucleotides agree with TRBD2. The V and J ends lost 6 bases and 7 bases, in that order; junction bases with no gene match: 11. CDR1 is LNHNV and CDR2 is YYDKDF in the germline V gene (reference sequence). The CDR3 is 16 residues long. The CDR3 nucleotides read TGTGCCACCAGGGGACTCGGGACTAGCGGTGGGAATGAGCAGTTCTTC. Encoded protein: CATRGLGTSGGNEQFF.

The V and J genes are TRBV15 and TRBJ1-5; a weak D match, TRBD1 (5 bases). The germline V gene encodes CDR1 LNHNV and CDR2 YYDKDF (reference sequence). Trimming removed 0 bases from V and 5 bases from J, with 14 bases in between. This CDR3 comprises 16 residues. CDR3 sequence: CATSRDFRGGDQPQHF. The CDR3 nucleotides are TGTGCCACCAGCAGAGACTTTCGGGGAGGGGATCAGCCCCAGCATTTT.

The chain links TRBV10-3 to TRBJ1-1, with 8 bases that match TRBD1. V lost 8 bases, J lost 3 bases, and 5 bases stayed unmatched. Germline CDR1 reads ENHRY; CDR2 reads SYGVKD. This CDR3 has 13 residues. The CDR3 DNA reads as TGTGCCATCGGACAGGGAGGAGACACTGAAGCTTTCTTT. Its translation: CAIGQGGDTEAFF.